The 32 T cell receptor beta chains below all came from one sample that was sequenced in a study of cytomegalovirus exposure and HLA in healthy donors. The data were produced by immunoSEQ multiplex PCR, yet TCRdb's version contains in-frame clones alone and is incomplete. The table includes fewer than 350,000 clones, roughly 90% detected once. Material for sequencing was PBMCs. The receptors shown here come from a woman aged 18-29 years in good health and CMV-seronegative.

The V and J genes are TRBV28 and TRBJ2-1; weak D call: TRBD1 (6 bases). The CDR3 is 15 residues long. V gave up 3 bases and J gave up 6 bases, with 15 bases separating them. Germline CDR1 reads MDHEN; CDR2 reads SYDVKM. The CDR3 is CASSFQGGKVNEQFF. The CDR3 DNA is TGTGCCAGCAGTTTCCAAGGGGGTAAAGTCAATGAGCAGTTCTTC.

The chain recombines TRBV28 with TRBJ1-2, with a tentative D call TRBD1 (5 bases). Trimming pared 6 bases from V and 8 bases from J, leaving 22 bases between. The CDR3 covers 15 residues. Germline V CDR1 and CDR2: MDHEN, SYDVKM. The CDR3 DNA reads as TGTGCCAGCAGCCGCATCACGCAGGGTTTCAGAGGCTACACCTTC. The encoded protein is CASSRITQGFRGYTF.

The sample holds one count of this clone. This chain links TRBV27 with TRBJ1-1; D gene ambiguous. V was clipped by 3 bases and J by 5 bases, with 10 bases between them. Germline CDR1 is MNHEY and CDR2 is SMNVEV (reference sequence). This CDR3 region has 13 residues. The CDR3, as DNA: TGTGCCAGCAGTTTGTTTCCGAGGACTGAAGCTTTCTTT. Protein: CASSLFPRTEAFF.

This clone occurred once. The genes are TRBV5-4 and TRBJ1-2; 10 bases are shared with TRBD1. Germline CDR1 reads SGHNT; CDR2 reads YYREEE (reference sequence). The CDR3 loop spans 16 amino acids. Trimming took 2 bases from V and 4 from J; bases not matched to a gene: 8. The CDR3: CASSFAGTGDLYGYTF. The CDR3, as DNA: TGTGCCAGCAGCTTTGCGGGGACAGGGGACCTCTATGGCTACACCTTC.

The chain links TRBV4-1 to TRBJ2-7; TRBD2 matches 9 bases. The V gene end was trimmed by 1 base and the J gene end by 6 bases; junction bases not matched to a gene: 7. Germline V CDR1 and CDR2: MGHRA, YSYEKL. The CDR3 spans 15 residues. CDR3 DNA sequence: TGCGCCAGCAGCCAAGTCGGGCTAGCGGGACCCGAGCAGTACTTC. It encodes CASSQVGLAGPEQYF.

J is TRBJ2-5 and V is TRBV5-1, with 8 bases that match TRBD2. Germline lookup yields CDR1 SGHRS and CDR2 YFSETQ. The CDR3 contains 14 residues. Trimming cost V 4 bases and J 1 base; bases outside gene matches: 3. DNA of the CDR3: TGCGCCAGCAGCCGTAGCGGGACCCAAGAGACCCAGTACTTC. It is translated as CASSRSGTQETQYF.

This clone was seen only once. The CDR3 reads CASSLSSGRYNEQFF. The DNA of the CDR3 is TGCGCCAGCAGCTTGTCTAGCGGGAGGTACAATGAGCAGTTCTTC. The chain couples TRBV5-1 to TRBJ2-1; 11 bases are shared with TRBD2. This CDR3 contains 15 residues. Per germline, CDR1 SGHRS and CDR2 YFSETQ. With V trimmed by 1 base and J by 4 bases, 1 base remained unmatched. The complete variable domain, with remaining parts taken from reference TRBV5-1 and TRBJ2-1, reads KAGVTQTPRYLIKTRGQQVTLSCSPISGHRSVSWYQQTPGQGLQFLFEYFSETQRNKGNFPGRFSGRQFSNSRSEMNVSTLELGDSALYLCASSLSSGRYNEQFFGPGTRLTVL.

J is TRBJ2-5 and V is TRBV28; maybe TRBD2 (5 bases). Trimming removed 7 bases at V and 3 bases at J, with 18 bases between. In germline, CDR1 is MDHEN, CDR2 SYDVKM. The CDR3 is 15 residues long. The DNA of the CDR3 is TGTGCCAGCACTCACCTCCGGGATCGAGAAGAGACCCAGTACTTC. Encoded protein: CASTHLRDREETQYF.

J is TRBJ2-7 and V is TRBV7-2, with a weak D call TRBD1 (6 bases). This CDR3 is built from 14 residues. Germline V gene data show CDR1 as SGHTA and CDR2 as FQGNSA. Trimming removed 5 bases at V and 2 bases at J, with 13 bases between. CDR3 sequence reads: CASSPRDTPYEQYF. The DNA of the CDR3 is TGTGCCAGCAGCCCAAGGGACACCCCCTACGAGCAGTACTTC. Filled out from reference TRBV7-2 and TRBJ2-7, the complete variable domain reads GAGVSQSPSNKVTEKGKDVELRCDPISGHTALYWYRQSLGQGLEFLIYFQGNSAPDKSGLPSDRFSAERTGGSVSTLTIQRTQQEDSAVYLCASSPRDTPYEQYFGPGTRLTVT.

This chain joins TRBV5-1 and TRBJ2-7, with 10 positions matching TRBD2. V lost 0 bases, J lost 6 bases, and 9 bases stayed unmatched. Germline loops: CDR1 SGHRS, CDR2 YFSETQ. The CDR3 has 16 residues. CDR3 in amino acids: CASSLDASGSSREQYF. The CDR3 DNA reads TGCGCCAGCAGCTTGGACGCTAGCGGGAGCTCTCGCGAGCAGTACTTC.

The chain recombines TRBV4-1 with TRBJ1-5, with 12 bases fitting TRBD1. V lost 4 bases and J lost 7; bases outside the gene matches: 5. The CDR3 is 15 residues long. CDR1 MGHRA and CDR2 YSYEKL come from the germline V gene. In DNA, the CDR3 is TGCGCCAGCAGCCGGGGACAGGGGGCGAGACAGCCCCAGCATTTT. Translated: CASSRGQGARQPQHF.

V gene TRBV2 combines with J gene TRBJ2-1; 13 bases are a match to TRBD2. The CDR3 consists of 15 residues. Germline lookup yields CDR1 SNHLY and CDR2 FYNNEI. J was trimmed by 5 bases and V by 5 bases; bases with no gene match: 3. The CDR3 DNA reads as TGTGCCAGCAGTATACTAGCGGGAGGGAACAATGAGCAGTTCTTC. This codes for CASSILAGGNNEQFF. The whole variable domain, filled in from reference TRBV2 and TRBJ2-1, reads EPEVTQTPSHQVTQMGQEVILRCVPISNHLYFYWYRQILGQKVEFLVSFYNNEISEKSEIFDDQFSVERPDGSNFTLKIRSTKLEDSAMYFCASSILAGGNNEQFFGPGTRLTVL.

The rearrangement uses TRBV7-9 and TRBJ2-5; perhaps TRBD1 as D (5 bases). Germline values: CDR1 SEHNR, CDR2 FQNEAQ (reference sequence). V lost 2 bases and J 3 bases, leaving 7 bases between the germline ends. This CDR3 spans 13 amino acids. In nucleotides, the CDR3 is TGTGCCAGCAGCTTAAGACAGAAAGAGACCCAGTACTTC. This translates into CASSLRQKETQYF.

The rearrangement joins TRBV6-5 to TRBJ1-2; tentatively, D is TRBD1 (6 bases). Germline lookup yields CDR1 MNHEY and CDR2 SVGAGI. Trimming took 0 bases from V and 4 from J, leaving 12 bases between them. The CDR3 contains 15 residues. The CDR3 coding sequence is TGTGCCAGCAGTTACTCTCCAGGGGTTGGCTATGGCTACACCTTC. The encoded protein is CASSYSPGVGYGYTF.

The chain links TRBV28 to TRBJ2-3; 9 bases fit TRBD2. CDR3 length: 17 residues. With 4 bases clipped from V and 1 base from J, the junction kept 9 bases outside the gene matches. Germline values: CDR1 MDHEN, CDR2 SYDVKM. The CDR3 here is CASSWGGRAIGTDTQYF. In DNA, the CDR3 is TGTGCCAGCAGTTGGGGCGGGAGGGCCATCGGCACAGATACGCAGTATTTT. Supplemented by reference TRBV28 and TRBJ2-3, the full variable domain reads DVKVTQSSRYLVKRTGEKVFLECVQDMDHENMFWYRQDPGLGLRLIYFSYDVKMKEKGDIPEGYSVSREKKERFSLILESASTNQTSMYLCASSWGGRAIGTDTQYFGPGTRLTVL.

This chain uses TRBV15 with TRBJ2-1; TRBD2 matches 7 bases. Germline V gives CDR1 LNHNV, CDR2 YYDKDF (reference sequence). CDR3 size: 16 residues. V was clipped by 5 bases and J by 2 bases; unmatched bases: 9. In nucleotides, the CDR3 is TGTGCCACCAGCCCCGAGGACCGGGGGGCCTACAATGAGCAGTTCTTC. Its protein is CATSPEDRGAYNEQFF.

V gene TRBV12-5 combines with J gene TRBJ2-7, with 7 bases aligning to TRBD1. V gave up 5 bases and J gave up 4 bases; unmatched junction bases: 8. The CDR3 totals 14 residues. Germline CDR1 is LGHNT and CDR2 is FRNRAP. This chain's CDR3 is CASGRGARGYEQYF. CDR3 sequence (DNA): TGTGCTAGTGGTCGTGGGGCCAGGGGGTACGAGCAGTACTTC.

The chain links TRBV6-5 to TRBJ2-1; unclear D gene. Looked up from germline, CDR1 is MNHEY and CDR2 is SVGAGI. CDR3 length: 13 residues. Trimming pared 7 bases from V and 4 bases from J, leaving 11 bases between. For the CDR3, the DNA is TGTGCCAGCAATACGGCAGGTTACAATGAGCAGTTCTTC. Translated, it gives CASNTAGYNEQFF.

This clone was counted a single time. CDR3 sequence reads: CATSTREGYNEQFF. The CDR3 region has the DNA TGTGCCACCAGCACGCGGGAGGGCTACAATGAGCAGTTCTTC. The chain combines TRBV15 with TRBJ2-1; 9 bases agree with TRBD2. The germline V gene has CDR1 LNHNV and CDR2 YYDKDF (reference sequence). The CDR3 has 14 amino acids. V was clipped by 4 bases and J by 3 bases; unmatched bases: 1. The entire variable domain, with the rest obtained from reference TRBV15 and TRBJ2-1, is as follows: DAMVIQNPRYQVTQFGKPVTLSCSQTLNHNVMYWYQQKSSQAPKLLFHYYDKDFNNEADTPDNFQSRRPNTSFCFLDIRSPGLGDTAMYLCATSTREGYNEQFFGPGTRLTVL.

The rearrangement joins TRBV27 to TRBJ1-1, with D hard to call. Germline CDR1 and CDR2: MNHEY and SMNVEV (reference sequence). This CDR3 has 17 residues. Trimming removed 3 bases from V and 1 base from J, with 18 bases in between. This CDR3 is CASSFPRRGSRNTEAFF. The CDR3 DNA follows: TGTGCCAGCAGTTTCCCCAGACGGGGTAGTCGGAACACTGAAGCTTTCTTT.

CDR3 bases: TGCGCCAGCAGCCAAGCAGGGACTAGCGGGAGCTACGAGCAGTACTTC. As protein: CASSQAGTSGSYEQYF. The chain links TRBV4-1 to TRBJ2-7, with 14 bases lining up with TRBD2. Germline-derived CDR1 and CDR2 are MGHRA and YSYEKL. V was clipped by 1 base and J by 3 bases; unmatched bases: 2. The CDR3 runs to 16 residues.

The chain combines TRBV11-3 with TRBJ2-2; TRBD1 aligns across 9 bases. J gave up 4 bases and V 4 bases, and 7 bases lay outside the gene matches. Germline CDR1 reads SGHNT; CDR2 reads YENEEA. This CDR3 region has 16 residues. The CDR3 DNA is TGTGCCAGCAGCTCGAACAGGGGGCCGGGCACCGGGGAGCTGTTTTTT. This sequence encodes CASSSNRGPGTGELFF.

This chain uses TRBV30 with TRBJ2-1; 7 bases match TRBD2. CDR3 size: 17 residues. V was clipped by 1 base and J by 0 bases; unmatched bases: 9. Germline lookup yields CDR1 GTSNPN and CDR2 SVGIG (reference sequence). CDR3 nucleotide sequence: TGTGCCTGGAGTGCGGTAGCGGGCCTGAGCTCCTACAATGAGCAGTTCTTC. Encoded protein: CAWSAVAGLSSYNEQFF.

This chain joins TRBV7-6 and TRBJ1-3; no reliable D call. V was cut by 2 bases and J by 0 bases, with 8 bases left in between. CDR1 SGHVS and CDR2 FNYEAQ come from the germline V gene. This CDR3 contains 15 residues. DNA of the CDR3: TGTGCCAGCAGCTTACGCCCGAGCTCTGGAAACACCATATATTTT. Amino acid sequence: CASSLRPSSGNTIYF.

The chain uses TRBV28 and TRBJ1-1; weak D call: TRBD1 (5 bases). CDR1 is MDHEN and CDR2 is SYDVKM in the germline V gene. V was trimmed by 7 bases and J by 3 bases, leaving 12 bases between them. This CDR3 contains 13 residues. Here the CDR3 reads CASTRTQYTEAFF. The CDR3, as DNA: TGTGCCAGCACCAGGACACAATACACTGAAGCTTTCTTT.

V is TRBV7-8 and J is TRBJ2-3, with D perhaps matching TRBD2 (6 bases). The CDR3 loop spans 14 amino acids. Between the trimmed V and J ends, which lost 7 bases and 4 bases, there was a span of 15 bases. Germline V lookup: CDR1 SGHVS, CDR2 FQNEAQ. The CDR3 DNA sequence: TGTGCCAGCATGCCGGGACTGAGATCAGATACGCAGTATTTT. Protein product: CASMPGLRSDTQYF.

The chain combines TRBV15 with TRBJ2-3; the match to TRBD2 covers 15 bases. With V trimmed by 4 bases and J by 10 bases, 6 bases remained unmatched. CDR3 length: 15 residues. Germline-derived CDR1 and CDR2 are LNHNV and YYDKDF (reference sequence). CDR3 coding DNA: TGTGCCACCAGCACTCTGGGACTAGCGGGAGGAGCGCAGTATTTT. This encodes CATSTLGLAGGAQYF.

This clone was counted only a few times. This sequence joins TRBV29-1 and TRBJ2-1; D unclear. The CDR3 covers 14 residues. V lost 5 bases and J lost 5, with 16 bases in between. Germline V gene lookup returns CDR1 SQVTM and CDR2 ANQGSEA. CDR3 residues: CSVLNSQLNNEQFF. Written as DNA, the CDR3 is TGCAGCGTTCTAAATAGCCAGTTAAACAATGAGCAGTTCTTC.

The V call is TRBV5-4, the J call TRBJ1-1; D uncertain. Germline V CDR1 and CDR2: SGHNT, YYREEE (reference sequence). The CDR3 has 18 residues. V was cut by 4 bases and J by 0 bases, with 22 bases left in between. CDR3 in amino acids: CASSRPPVGSAVNTEAFF. CDR3 sequence (DNA): TGTGCCAGCAGCCGCCCCCCCGTGGGTTCGGCGGTGAACACTGAAGCTTTCTTT.

J is TRBJ1-5 and V is TRBV7-9, with 7 bases that match TRBD1. From germline, CDR1 is SEHNR and CDR2 FQNEAQ (reference sequence). This CDR3 has 14 amino acids. V dropped 6 bases and J dropped 1; count of bases not matched to a gene: 3. CDR3 region: CASRPTGSNQPQHF. DNA of the CDR3: TGTGCCAGCAGACCGACAGGGAGCAATCAGCCCCAGCATTTT.

The genes are TRBV5-4 and TRBJ2-2, with 7 bases fitting TRBD1. V was clipped by 0 bases and J by 0 bases; unmatched bases: 2. CDR1 is SGHNT, CDR2 YYREEE, per germline (reference sequence). CDR3 length equals 16 residues. DNA for the CDR3: TGTGCCAGCAGCTTGGGACAGGGACCGAACACCGGGGAGCTGTTTTTT. It yields the protein CASSLGQGPNTGELFF.

The chain links TRBV5-1 to TRBJ2-7; 7 nucleotides line up with TRBD2. Losses at the gene ends were 4 bases for V and 2 bases for J; bases not matched to a gene: 9. The germline CDR1 and CDR2 sequences are SGHRS and YFSETQ. There are 15 residues in the CDR3. The CDR3 reads CASSRDTSGAYEQYF. Written as DNA, the CDR3 is TGCGCCAGCAGCCGAGATACGAGCGGGGCCTACGAGCAGTACTTC.